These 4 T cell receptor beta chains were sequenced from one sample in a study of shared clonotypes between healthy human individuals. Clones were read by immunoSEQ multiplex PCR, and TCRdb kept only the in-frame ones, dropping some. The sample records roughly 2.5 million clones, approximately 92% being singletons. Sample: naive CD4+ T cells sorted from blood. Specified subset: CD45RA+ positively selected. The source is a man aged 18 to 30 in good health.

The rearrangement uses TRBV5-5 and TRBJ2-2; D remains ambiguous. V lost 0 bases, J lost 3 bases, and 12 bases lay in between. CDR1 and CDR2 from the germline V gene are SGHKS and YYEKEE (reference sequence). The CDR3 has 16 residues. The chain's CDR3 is CASSLGPQTDTGELFF. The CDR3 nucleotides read TGTGCCAGCAGCTTGGGTCCCCAAACTGACACCGGGGAGCTGTTTTTT.

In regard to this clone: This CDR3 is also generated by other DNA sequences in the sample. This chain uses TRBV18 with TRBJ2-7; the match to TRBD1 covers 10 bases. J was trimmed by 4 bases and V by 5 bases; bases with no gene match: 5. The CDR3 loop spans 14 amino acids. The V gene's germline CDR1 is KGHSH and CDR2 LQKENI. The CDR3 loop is CASSRGQGTYEQYF. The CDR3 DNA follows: TGTGCCAGCTCAAGGGGACAGGGGACGTACGAGCAGTACTTC.

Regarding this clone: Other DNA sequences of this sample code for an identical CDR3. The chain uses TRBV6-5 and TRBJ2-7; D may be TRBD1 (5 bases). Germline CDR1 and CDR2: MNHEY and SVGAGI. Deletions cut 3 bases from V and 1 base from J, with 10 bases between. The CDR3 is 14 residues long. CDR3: CASSYDRDSYEQYF. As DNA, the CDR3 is TGTGCCAGCAGTTATGACAGAGATTCCTACGAGCAGTACTTC.

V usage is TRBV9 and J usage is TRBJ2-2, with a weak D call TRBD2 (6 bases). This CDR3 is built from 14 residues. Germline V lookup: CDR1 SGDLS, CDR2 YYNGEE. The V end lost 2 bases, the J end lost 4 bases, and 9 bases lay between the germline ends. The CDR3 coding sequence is TGTGCCAGCAGCGTGAAGGGAGGCACCGGGGAGCTGTTTTTT. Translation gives CASSVKGGTGELFF.